These T cell receptor beta chains were read from a single sample in a study of blood T cell repertoires in COVID-19. Sequenced by immunoSEQ multiplex PCR; TCRdb stores in-frame clones only, minus some. The data contain 150,000 to 200,000 clones, 70% to 90% of them seen just once; the ten biggest clones take up over 4.5%. The sample was peripheral blood. These receptor sequences come from a human donor in a cohort sampled during active COVID-19. The CDR3 runs from the conserved cysteine through the conserved F or W. D genes are given only for firm matches. Size tells how often a clone was seen (once, few, many) or the class of an expanded clone, and some rows leave it out.

J gene,CDR3 length,clone size,V gene,D gene,CDR3 protein,CDR3 DNA
TRBJ2-5,15,once,TRBV4-1,TRBD2,CASSPSGSQGETQYF,TGCGCCAGCAGCCCGAGCGGGAGTCAAGGAGAGACCCAGTACTTC
TRBJ2-7,12,NA,TRBV29-1,TRBD2,CSVEAGAGKQYF,TGCAGCGTTGAGGCGGGAGCGGGGAAGCAGTACTTC
TRBJ1-1,17,NA,TRBV4-3,NA,CASSPGSLASANTEAFF,TGCGCCAGCAGCCCCGGGTCGCTAGCGTCAGCGAACACTGAAGCTTTCTTT
TRBJ2-7,12,NA,TRBV28,NA,CASKEATYEQYF,TGTGCCAGCAAGGAGGCGACTTACGAGCAGTACTTC
TRBJ2-2,15,NA,TRBV24-1,TRBD1,CATSKGTGAPGELFF,TGTGCCACCTCCAAGGGGACAGGGGCCCCCGGGGAGCTGTTTTTT
TRBJ2-7,15,NA,TRBV7-2,NA,CASSFYGLDSYEQYF,TGTGCCAGCAGCTTTTATGGCCTTGACTCCTACGAGCAGTACTTC
TRBJ2-7,15,NA,TRBV19,TRBD1,CASSPLTGLGAEQYF,TGTGCCAGTAGTCCTCTGACAGGGCTAGGTGCGGAGCAGTACTTC
TRBJ2-7,14,NA,TRBV6-5,TRBD1,CASSYGAGGYEQYF,TGTGCCAGCAGTTACGGCGCAGGGGGCTACGAGCAGTACTTC
TRBJ2-7,16,once,TRBV3-1/TRBV3-2,TRBD2,CASSRGLAGGPHEQYF,TGTGCCAGCAGCCGGGGACTAGCGGGAGGGCCCCACGAGCAGTACTTC
TRBJ1-3,15,NA,TRBV5-6,NA,CASSLAGDSGNTIYF,TGTGCCAGCAGCTTGGCGGGGGATTCTGGAAACACCATATATTTT
TRBJ2-7,14,NA,TRBV9,NA,CASSVEPGFYEQYF,TGTGCCAGCAGCGTAGAGCCGGGATTTTACGAGCAGTACTTC
TRBJ2-1,15,once,TRBV6-5,TRBD1,CASSLTGQAYNEQFF,TGTGCCAGCAGCCTGACGGGACAGGCCTACAATGAGCAGTTCTTC
TRBJ2-1,16,NA,TRBV9,TRBD2,CASSVEPGGSYNEQFF,TGTGCCAGCAGCGTAGAACCGGGAGGCTCCTACAATGAGCAGTTCTTC
TRBJ1-5,15,NA,TRBV28,TRBD1,CASSRQGLSNQPQHF,TGTGCCAGCAGCCGACAGGGGCTCAGCAATCAGCCCCAGCATTTT
TRBJ1-6,14,NA,TRBV14,NA,CASSQGGPRSPLHF,TGTGCCAGCAGCCAAGGTGGCCCTCGATCACCCCTCCACTTT
TRBJ2-1,13,NA,TRBV28,NA,CASSFLGAPEQFF,TGTGCCAGCAGTTTCTTGGGCGCCCCGGAGCAGTTCTTC
TRBJ2-5,14,NA,TRBV28,NA,CASSPPGEQETQYF,TGTGCCAGCAGTCCCCCGGGGGAACAAGAGACCCAGTACTTC
TRBJ2-3,14,NA,TRBV7-7,TRBD2,CASSARGGTDTQYF,TGTGCCAGCAGCGCCCGGGGGGGCACAGATACGCAGTATTTT
TRBJ2-7,13,NA,TRBV7-2,NA,CASSKLTRGEQYF,TGTGCCAGCAGTAAGTTAACCAGGGGAGAGCAGTACTTC
TRBJ1-4,12,NA,TRBV11-2,NA,CASSLINEKLFF,TGTGCCAGCAGTCTAATTAATGAAAAACTGTTTTTT
TRBJ2-7,14,NA,TRBV10-3,NA,CAISAQEPSYEQYF,TGTGCCATCAGTGCCCAGGAACCTTCCTACGAGCAGTACTTC